This T cell receptor (beta chain) was sequenced during a study of blood T cell repertoires in COVID-19. Authors' methods: By means of reference gene primer amplification, nucleated cell counts were estimated. Measured with immunoSEQ multiplex PCR; TCRdb has only the in-frame clones, and not every one. D and trimming were read from the DNA, whereas the V and J calls and clone size are those reported in that table. The table has 40,000 to 50,000 clones, 88% seen once. This CDR3 is 11 amino acids long. Trimming took 8 bases from V and 6 from J, leaving 11 bases between them. Germline V gives CDR1 MDHEN, CDR2 SYDVKM.

This clonotype was obtained from a man aged 45-65 years with active COVID-19. The sample taken for sequencing was peripheral blood. The V gene is TRBV28, the J gene TRBJ2-7; D gene ambiguous. CDR3 in DNA: TGTGCCAGCGCGAGCATACGCGAGCAGTACTTC. Translating gives CASASIREQYF.